This is a list of T cell receptor beta chains from one sample in a study of blood T cell repertoires in COVID-19. Measured with immunoSEQ multiplex PCR; TCRdb has only the in-frame clones, and not every one. The profile shows about 62,000 clones, 75% to 90% of them singletons. Sequencing was performed on peripheral blood. Every receptor here comes from a woman aged 55-70 years with COVID-19, enrolled during active disease. Each CDR3 is given with its conserved first and last residue. Fields, in order: D gene, J gene, V gene, clone size, CDR3 protein, CDR3 DNA. The D gene is left open where the match is weak. Clone sizes are given selectively: once, few, many, or a class where the clone is expanded.

D: -; J: TRBJ2-3; V: TRBV18; size: -; CDR3: CASSLGLSGDTQYF; DNA: TGTGCCAGCTCACTGGGACTTTCTGGAGATACGCAGTATTTT
D: TRBD1; J: TRBJ1-2; V: TRBV2; size: -; CDR3: CASIWTGQYGYTF; DNA: TGTGCCAGCATTTGGACAGGGCAGTATGGCTACACCTTC
D: TRBD1; J: TRBJ2-1; V: TRBV6-2/TRBV6-3; size: few; CDR3: CASSYADRGEQFF; DNA: TGTGCCAGCAGTTACGCGGACAGGGGCGAGCAGTTCTTC
D: -; J: TRBJ2-7; V: TRBV15; size: -; CDR3: CATRDFRSSYEQYF; DNA: TGTGCCACCAGAGACTTCCGGAGCTCCTACGAGCAGTACTTC
D: -; J: TRBJ1-2; V: TRBV19; size: -; CDR3: CASIERAANYGYTF; DNA: TGTGCCAGTATCGAGAGGGCTGCGAACTATGGCTACACCTTC
D: TRBD2; J: TRBJ2-7; V: TRBV6-2/TRBV6-3; size: -; CDR3: CASSYSREVAFYEQYF; DNA: TGTGCCAGCAGTTACAGTCGGGAGGTGGCGTTCTACGAGCAGTACTTC
D: -; J: TRBJ1-1; V: TRBV7-3; size: -; CDR3: CASSLRGIGTEAFF; DNA: TGTGCCAGCAGCTTAAGGGGCATAGGCACTGAAGCTTTCTTT
D: TRBD2; J: TRBJ2-7; V: TRBV27; size: -; CDR3: CASRTPSAGIHEQYF; DNA: TGTGCCAGCAGAACCCCCTCAGCGGGGATACACGAGCAGTACTTC
D: TRBD1; J: TRBJ1-1; V: TRBV9; size: -; CDR3: CASSVGGQGLTEAFF; DNA: TGTGCCAGCAGCGTAGGGGGACAGGGGCTCACTGAAGCTTTCTTT
D: TRBD1; J: TRBJ2-5; V: TRBV15; size: -; CDR3: CATSRGAQGFQETQYF; DNA: TGTGCCACCAGCAGAGGGGCACAGGGGTTCCAAGAGACCCAGTACTTC
D: TRBD2; J: TRBJ2-5; V: TRBV5-4; size: -; CDR3: CASSLPSGSRETQYF; DNA: TGTGCCAGCAGCCTACCTAGCGGGAGCCGGGAGACCCAGTACTTC
D: TRBD2; J: TRBJ2-1; V: TRBV28; size: -; CDR3: CASTRTSGSNNEQFF; DNA: TGTGCCAGCACCCGGACTAGCGGGAGTAATAATGAGCAGTTCTTC
D: TRBD2; J: TRBJ2-1; V: TRBV9; size: once; CDR3: CASSVVPLAGGPNEQFF; DNA: TGTGCCAGCAGCGTCGTCCCACTAGCGGGAGGGCCTAATGAGCAGTTCTTC
D: -; J: TRBJ2-5; V: TRBV11-2; size: -; CDR3: CASSLRRGVKETQYF; DNA: TGTGCCAGCAGCTTACGCAGGGGTGTTAAAGAGACCCAGTACTTC
D: -; J: TRBJ1-5; V: TRBV30; size: -; CDR3: CAWSVNGNQPQHF; DNA: TGTGCCTGGAGTGTAAACGGGAATCAGCCCCAGCATTTT
D: TRBD1; J: TRBJ1-5; V: TRBV28; size: few; CDR3: CASSLTGGAVDQPQHF; DNA: TGTGCCAGCAGTTTGACAGGGGGCGCGGTCGATCAGCCCCAGCATTTT
D: -; J: TRBJ2-1; V: TRBV21-1; size: once; CDR3: CASSKGLAGGQSSYNEQFF; DNA: TGTGCCAGCAGCAAAGGACTAGCGGGAGGGCAGAGCTCCTACAATGAGCAGTTCTTC
D: TRBD1; J: TRBJ2-7; V: TRBV19; size: -; CDR3: CASSTGVGTGSYEQYF; DNA: TGTGCCAGTAGTACGGGGGTCGGGACAGGGTCCTACGAGCAGTACTTC
D: TRBD2; J: TRBJ2-1; V: TRBV5-1; size: -; CDR3: CASSLDPSGGYNEQFF; DNA: TGCGCCAGCAGCTTGGACCCTAGCGGGGGGTACAATGAGCAGTTCTTC
D: TRBD1; J: TRBJ1-2; V: TRBV19; size: -; CDR3: CAISGQAPSVYRYTF; DNA: TGTGCCATTTCGGGACAGGCCCCTTCGGTGTATCGCTACACCTTC
D: TRBD1; J: TRBJ1-6; V: TRBV6-6; size: -; CDR3: CASRTGAGGNNSPLHF; DNA: TGTGCCAGCAGAACTGGGGCAGGGGGAAATAATTCACCCCTCCACTTT
D: -; J: TRBJ1-2; V: TRBV27; size: -; CDR3: CASSLLGGRAYGYTF; DNA: TGTGCCAGCAGTTTATTGGGGGGGCGAGCCTATGGCTACACCTTC
D: TRBD2; J: TRBJ2-1; V: TRBV6-4; size: -; CDR3: CASSVGRASGSSEQFF; DNA: TGTGCCAGCAGTGTTGGAAGGGCTAGCGGGAGCAGTGAGCAGTTCTTC
D: -; J: TRBJ2-1; V: TRBV30; size: -; CDR3: CAWSPLGEQFF; DNA: TGTGCCTGGAGTCCACTAGGTGAGCAGTTCTTC
D: TRBD2; J: TRBJ2-7; V: TRBV11-3; size: -; CDR3: CASSSSGSPYEQYF; DNA: TGTGCCAGCAGCTCGAGCGGGAGTCCCTACGAGCAGTACTTC
D: TRBD1; J: TRBJ2-5; V: TRBV4-3; size: -; CDR3: CASSQSDRVQETQYF; DNA: TGCGCCAGCAGCCAATCTGACAGGGTCCAAGAGACCCAGTACTTC
D: TRBD1; J: TRBJ2-7; V: TRBV2; size: -; CDR3: CASSEWGQAYEQYF; DNA: TGTGCCAGCAGTGAGTGGGGACAGGCCTACGAGCAGTACTTC
D: -; J: TRBJ2-7; V: TRBV3-1/TRBV3-2; size: -; CDR3: CASSHGSSPYEQYF; DNA: TGTGCCAGCAGCCACGGGAGTTCCCCCTACGAGCAGTACTTC
D: -; J: TRBJ2-7; V: TRBV5-1; size: once; CDR3: CASSLEGLRYEQYF; DNA: TGCGCCAGCAGCTTGGAGGGGTTACGCTACGAGCAGTACTTC
D: -; J: TRBJ2-1; V: TRBV7-3; size: -; CDR3: CASSLGRTPVSFYEQFF; DNA: TGTGCCAGCAGCTTGGGGCGGACCCCAGTCTCCTTCTATGAGCAGTTCTTC
D: -; J: TRBJ2-1; V: TRBV18; size: -; CDR3: CASSPEQVNNEQFF; DNA: TGTGCCAGCTCACCAGAGCAGGTTAACAATGAGCAGTTCTTC
D: -; J: TRBJ1-1; V: TRBV6-5; size: -; CDR3: CASSYKGGATNTEAFF; DNA: TGTGCCAGCAGTTACAAGGGGGGGGCGACGAACACTGAAGCTTTCTTT
D: TRBD2; J: TRBJ2-5; V: TRBV27; size: -; CDR3: CASSLQTSGRVETQYF; DNA: TGTGCCAGCAGTTTACAGACTAGCGGGAGAGTAGAGACCCAGTACTTC
D: TRBD2; J: TRBJ2-2; V: TRBV5-4; size: -; CDR3: CASSSRAGSNTGELFF; DNA: TGTGCCAGCAGCTCCAGAGCGGGATCGAACACCGGGGAGCTGTTTTTT
D: -; J: TRBJ1-1; V: TRBV18; size: -; CDR3: CASSPGGTTEAFF; DNA: TGTGCCAGCTCACCAGGGGGCACGACTGAAGCTTTCTTT
D: -; J: TRBJ1-1; V: TRBV13; size: -; CDR3: CASSTLIGGRNTEAFF; DNA: TGTGCCAGCAGTACGCTAATCGGGGGTCGGAACACTGAAGCTTTCTTT
D: -; J: TRBJ2-3; V: TRBV10-3; size: -; CDR3: CAITGGPMPTDTQYF; DNA: TGTGCCATCACTGGGGGCCCCATGCCCACAGATACGCAGTATTTT
D: -; J: TRBJ1-2; V: TRBV6-5; size: -; CDR3: CASSSTGGDYGYTF; DNA: TGTGCCAGCAGTTCGACAGGTGGAGACTATGGCTACACCTTC
D: -; J: TRBJ1-2; V: TRBV24-1; size: -; CDR3: CATNNRVYGYTF; DNA: TGTGCCACCAACAACAGGGTTTATGGCTACACCTTC
D: TRBD2; J: TRBJ2-3; V: TRBV24-1; size: -; CDR3: CATSDFGGDTDTQYF; DNA: TGTGCCACCAGTGATTTTGGGGGGGACACAGATACGCAGTATTTT
D: TRBD2; J: TRBJ2-7; V: TRBV4-1; size: -; CDR3: CASSARISGSGSYEQYF; DNA: TGCGCCAGCAGCGCTCGCATTAGCGGGAGTGGGTCCTACGAGCAGTACTTC
D: -; J: TRBJ2-1; V: TRBV24-1; size: -; CDR3: CATGGTVNEQFF; DNA: TGTGCCACCGGGGGGACGGTTAATGAGCAGTTCTTC
D: TRBD1; J: TRBJ1-1; V: TRBV19; size: -; CDR3: CASPGQGNTEAFF; DNA: TGTGCCAGCCCTGGACAGGGGAACACTGAAGCTTTCTTT